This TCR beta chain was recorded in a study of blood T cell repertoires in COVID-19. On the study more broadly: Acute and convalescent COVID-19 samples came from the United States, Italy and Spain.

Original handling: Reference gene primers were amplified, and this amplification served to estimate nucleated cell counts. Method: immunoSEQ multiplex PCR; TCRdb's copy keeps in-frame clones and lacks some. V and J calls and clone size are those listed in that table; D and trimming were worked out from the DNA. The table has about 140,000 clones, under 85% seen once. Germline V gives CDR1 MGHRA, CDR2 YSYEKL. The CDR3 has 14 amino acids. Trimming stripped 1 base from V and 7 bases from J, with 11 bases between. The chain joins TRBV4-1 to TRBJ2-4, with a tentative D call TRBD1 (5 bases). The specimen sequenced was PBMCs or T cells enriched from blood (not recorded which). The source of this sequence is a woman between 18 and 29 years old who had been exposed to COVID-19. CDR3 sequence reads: CASSQVPAGNIQYF. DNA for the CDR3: TGCGCCAGCAGCCAAGTTCCGGCAGGGAACATTCAGTACTTC.